The TCR beta chain described here comes from a study of blood T cell repertoires in COVID-19. CDR1 and CDR2 (germline): MNHNY, SVGAGI (reference sequence). This CDR3 spans 16 amino acids. V was shortened by 0 bases and J by 4 bases, with 13 bases between the two germline ends. The repertoire was sequenced with immunoSEQ multiplex PCR; TCRdb's copy has only in-frame clones and lacks some. Counted here are about 82,000 clones, 80% occurring once; the ten biggest clones make up about 12%. The chain links TRBV6-6 to TRBJ2-1; no reliable D call. Input material: peripheral blood. The source of this sequence is a woman aged 40 to 50 with active or convalescent COVID-19. In DNA, the CDR3 is TGTGCCAGCAGTTACTCGAGCCCTCTGACATACAATGAGCAGTTCTTC. The encoded protein is CASSYSSPLTYNEQFF.